This TCR beta chain was profiled in a study of post-analysis software for immune sequencing data. Broader study findings: Multiple sclerosis patients showed significantly lower normalized Chao1 diversity than controls did. There were five TRBV segments more frequent in patients than controls, and TRBV5-6, TRBV5-1 and TRBV20-1 were among them.

Researchers reported that TCR beta cDNA libraries carried unique molecular identifiers. The yield from roughly 1 to 10 million T cells was 500,000 or so cDNA molecules in total. A single record per CDR3 protein comes from TCRdb applying MiXCR to the PCR reads. The table includes hundreds of thousands of distinct CDR3 sequences, 59% detected once. The germline V gene has CDR1 SNHLY and CDR2 FYNNEI. V was pared by 5 bases and J by 10 bases, with 10 bases of the junction left unmatched. The CDR3 is made up of 15 amino acids. Details on this clonotype: Its antigen is not identified.

Specimen: blood. This clonotype was sampled from a girl between 2 and 10 years old with multiple sclerosis. The rearrangement joins TRBV2 to TRBJ2-1; TRBD2 matches at 11 bases. The CDR3 nucleotides are TGTGCCAGCAGTAACCTAGCGGGGGGCCTACTGGAGCAGTTCTTC. This encodes CASSNLAGGLLEQFF.